The rows below give T cell receptor beta chains drawn from one sample of a study of blood T cell repertoires in COVID-19. Method: immunoSEQ multiplex PCR; TCRdb's copy keeps in-frame clones and lacks some. Seen here are about 360,000 clones, around 90% observed once, and the top ten hold about 2.9%. The sample consisted of peripheral blood. Source of these receptors: a human donor in a cohort sampled during active COVID-19. CDR3s include the opening cysteine and the closing phenylalanine or tryptophan.

cdr3_length v_call cdr3_aa
16 TRBV10-3 CAISGDRVGKDDGYTF
14 TRBV5-4 CASSLVLPYNEQFF
17 TRBV5-1 CASSLVPQESRSYEQYF
15 TRBV30 CAWSTPSTGNTEAFF
15 TRBV2 CASRVGQGSYNEQFF
15 TRBV9 CASSPPGGANYGYTF
13 TRBV5-4 CASSRQGLNEQYF
15 TRBV18 CASSPAGTGYYEQYF
15 TRBV7-9 CASSLAGLAGYEQYF
16 TRBV21-1 CASSKAGSLSGNTIYF
13 TRBV9 CASSQGTGGRAFF
20 TRBV19 CASSIDYGFFMGTSNTEAFF
15 TRBV7-9 CASSLGPGLLREQYF
15 TRBV3-1/TRBV3-2 CASSLGLYGSSEQYF
14 TRBV19 CASSISGSQETQYF
16 TRBV19 CASSTQRLAGSYEQYF
14 TRBV11-1 CASSSELDGYGYTF
15 TRBV11-2 CASSLGSGGNNEQFF
14 TRBV7-2 CASSLMTQADTQYF
14 TRBV28 CASSLAGVTETQYF
12 TRBV28 CASKRGRGKLFF
16 TRBV5-4 CASSLGVGQGNSPLHF
15 TRBV9 CASSGSDRERSPLHF